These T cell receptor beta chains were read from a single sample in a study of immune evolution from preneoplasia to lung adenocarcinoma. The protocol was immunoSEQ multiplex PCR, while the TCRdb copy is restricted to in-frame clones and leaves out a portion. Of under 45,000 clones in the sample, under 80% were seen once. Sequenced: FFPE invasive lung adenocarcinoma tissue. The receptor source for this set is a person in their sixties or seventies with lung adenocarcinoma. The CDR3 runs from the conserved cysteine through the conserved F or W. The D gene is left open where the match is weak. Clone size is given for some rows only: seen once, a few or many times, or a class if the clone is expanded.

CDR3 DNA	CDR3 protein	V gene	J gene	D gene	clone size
TGTGCCAGCCCCCCAAGGCGGGACTACGAGCAGTACTTC	CASPPRRDYEQYF	TRBV9	TRBJ2-7	NA	NA
TGCGCCAGCAGCCACGGACAGGGCGGAGAGCAGTACTTC	CASSHGQGGEQYF	TRBV5-1	TRBJ2-7	TRBD1	few
TGTGCCAGCTCACCAAATATAGTCAGGAACACTGAAGCTTTCTTT	CASSPNIVRNTEAFF	TRBV18	TRBJ1-1	NA	NA
TGTGCCAGCAGTTTAGAGGGTCTCCGGTACATTCAGTACTTC	CASSLEGLRYIQYF	TRBV28	TRBJ2-4	NA	medium-sized
TGTGCCAGCAGTCTTCCAGAGGATACGCAGTATTTT	CASSLPEDTQYF	TRBV9	TRBJ2-3	NA	once
TGCGCCAGCAGCCATACGGCAGGGGGAAGCAGCACAGATACGCAGTATTTT	CASSHTAGGSSTDTQYF	TRBV4-1	TRBJ2-3	TRBD1	few
TGTGCCAGCAGCCAAAGCGACAGGGGAGGCGAAAAACTGTTTTTT	CASSQSDRGGEKLFF	TRBV13	TRBJ1-4	TRBD1	NA
TGTGCCAGCGGTCTAGCGGGAGTGGGAGAGACCCAGTACTTC	CASGLAGVGETQYF	TRBV7-2	TRBJ2-5	TRBD2	few
TGTGCCAGCAGCTCCGGCCGATCGGAACGAGAGACCCAGTACTTC	CASSSGRSERETQYF	TRBV11-2	TRBJ2-5	NA	NA
TGTGCCAGCAGCCCGTTGACAGGGGCGAGCGGCTACACCTTC	CASSPLTGASGYTF	TRBV7-3	TRBJ1-2	TRBD1	NA
TGTGCCAGCTCGTTACGGGAGGGCACCGGGGAGCTGTTTTTT	CASSLREGTGELFF	TRBV2	TRBJ2-2	TRBD2	NA
TGTGCCAGCTCACCTTATAGCAATCAGCCCCAGCATTTT	CASSPYSNQPQHF	TRBV18	TRBJ1-5	NA	NA
TGTGCCATCAGTGAGATGGCCACTCTAGGGGGTAACAATGAGCAGTTCTTC	CAISEMATLGGNNEQFF	TRBV10-3	TRBJ2-1	NA	NA
TGTGCCTCCCGGGGCACTTTCCTCGAGCAGTACTTC	CASRGTFLEQYF	TRBV6-1	TRBJ2-7	NA	NA
TGTGCCAGCTTGAAAAGACAGGGGGTGAATGAGCAGTTCTTC	CASLKRQGVNEQFF	TRBV28	TRBJ2-1	TRBD1	NA
TGTGCCAGCAGTTTAAGGCGAGGGATCGAGCAGTACTTC	CASSLRRGIEQYF	TRBV27	TRBJ2-7	NA	NA
TGTGCCAGCAGTAAGCGTATAGGGGGAGGCCTTACCTACAATGAGCAGTTCTTC	CASSKRIGGGLTYNEQFF	TRBV7-3	TRBJ2-1	NA	NA
TGCGCCAGCAGCCAAGATCAAAACAGGGAGGAGCAGTTCTTC	CASSQDQNREEQFF	TRBV4-1	TRBJ2-1	NA	NA
TGTGCCAGCAGCTCTGGACTAGCGGGGTTCACAGATACGCAGTATTTT	CASSSGLAGFTDTQYF	TRBV7-2	TRBJ2-3	TRBD2	NA
TGTGCCAGCAGCTTCGCAACCTCCTACGAGCAGTACTTC	CASSFATSYEQYF	TRBV7-9	TRBJ2-7	NA	NA
TGTGCCACCAGCAGAGACAGGGGCCTATGGGACGAGCAGTACTTC	CATSRDRGLWDEQYF	TRBV15	TRBJ2-7	NA	NA
TGTGCCAGCAGCTCACCCGTCCGGAGGGTCACTGAAGCTTTCTTT	CASSSPVRRVTEAFF	TRBV11-3	TRBJ1-1	NA	NA
TGTGCCAGCAGTTTACGAGGACAGGCAGAGTTCTTC	CASSLRGQAEFF	TRBV28	TRBJ2-1	TRBD1	NA
TGCGCCAGCAGCTCCAGGCCCCTAGAGACCCAGTACTTC	CASSSRPLETQYF	TRBV5-1	TRBJ2-5	NA	NA
TGTGCCAGCAGCCCCAACCGGGATCCATACGAGCAGTACTTC	CASSPNRDPYEQYF	TRBV5-4	TRBJ2-7	NA	NA
TGTGCCAGCAGTTCGCACCGGGACAGGGAGATGAACACTGAAGCTTTCTTT	CASSSHRDREMNTEAFF	TRBV28	TRBJ1-1	TRBD1	NA
TGTGCCAGCTCACCAACGGGACAGGACTATGGCTACACCTTC	CASSPTGQDYGYTF	TRBV18	TRBJ1-2	TRBD1	NA
TGTGCCAGCAGCCCAACGGTGGCGGGGGGCGCCGTTGGCTACACCTTC	CASSPTVAGGAVGYTF	TRBV11-2	TRBJ1-2	NA	once
TGTGCCAGCAGCTTAGGACCGGAGGGGGGCTATGGCTACACCTTC	CASSLGPEGGYGYTF	TRBV11-2	TRBJ1-2	NA	NA
TGTGCCAGCAGCTCGATCCGGGACAGGAATAAACAGCCCCAGCATTTT	CASSSIRDRNKQPQHF	TRBV5-4	TRBJ1-5	TRBD1	NA
TGTGCCAGCAGCTATGGCGGGAGGGGCAATGAGCAGTTCTTC	CASSYGGRGNEQFF	TRBV5-5	TRBJ2-1	TRBD2	NA
TGTGCCAGCAGCCCACACACAGATACGCAGTATTTT	CASSPHTDTQYF	TRBV11-2	TRBJ2-3	NA	NA
TGTGCCAGCAGGGGACAGTGGAACACTGAAGCTTTCTTT	CASRGQWNTEAFF	TRBV27	TRBJ1-1	TRBD1	NA
TGTGCCTGGAGTCCCGGACAGGGGGTGGTCACCATATATTTT	CAWSPGQGVVTIYF	TRBV30	TRBJ1-3	TRBD1	NA
TGTGCCAGCAGCCTTGGATACCAAGATACGCAGTATTTT	CASSLGYQDTQYF	TRBV4-2	TRBJ2-3	NA	few
TGTGCCAGCAGCACTACAGGGGGCGCGCCTTCCCAGTACTTC	CASSTTGGAPSQYF	TRBV7-3	TRBJ2-5	TRBD1	NA
TGCGCCAGCAGCCCCCTATCCCGGGCAGACTATGGCTACACCTTC	CASSPLSRADYGYTF	TRBV4-1	TRBJ1-2	NA	NA
TGTGCCACCAGCGAAAGAAGTTACAATGAGCAGTTCTTC	CATSERSYNEQFF	TRBV15	TRBJ2-1	NA	NA
TGTGCCAGCAGCCCCTGGAGCGTCATACCCTACAATGAGCAGTTCTTC	CASSPWSVIPYNEQFF	TRBV28	TRBJ2-1	NA	NA
TGCGCCAGCAGTGAGTCGACATATGGGGGACAGTATTTT	CASSESTYGGQYF	TRBV10-1	TRBJ2-3	NA	few
TGTGCCAGCAGTGACCCCGATGGGGAGGGAGAAGAGACCCAGTACTTC	CASSDPDGEGEETQYF	TRBV25-1	TRBJ2-5	TRBD2	NA
TGCAGCGGAGGATCAGGACTCTCGTACCAAGAGACCCAGTACTTC	CSGGSGLSYQETQYF	TRBV29-1	TRBJ2-5	NA	NA
TGTGCCAGCAGCATAGGACTAGGTCACGACGAGCAGTACTTC	CASSIGLGHDEQYF	TRBV5-6	TRBJ2-7	TRBD2	NA
TGTGCTAGTGGTTTGGTAGTGAGGATGGGACACAATGAGCAGTTCTTC	CASGLVVRMGHNEQFF	TRBV12-5	TRBJ2-1	NA	few
TGTGCCAGCAGAAAGACAGGGGGCGATTCCTATGGCTACACCTTC	CASRKTGGDSYGYTF	TRBV11-2	TRBJ1-2	TRBD1	NA
TGTGCTAGTGGTTCCTCGCTAGATACGCAGTATTTT	CASGSSLDTQYF	TRBV12-5	TRBJ2-3	NA	NA
TGTGCCAGTGACAGTGTTTACTATGGCTACACCTTC	CASDSVYYGYTF	TRBV6-1	TRBJ1-2	NA	NA
TGCAGCGTTGGAGGATGGAACACTGAAGCTTTCTTT	CSVGGWNTEAFF	TRBV29-1	TRBJ1-1	NA	NA
TGTGCCAGCAGCGTAGACCACAGTCCCTACGAGCAGTACTTC	CASSVDHSPYEQYF	TRBV9	TRBJ2-7	NA	NA
TGTGCCAGCAGAAGCACGAGCGGGTCCGCCTACGAGCAGTACTTC	CASRSTSGSAYEQYF	TRBV28	TRBJ2-7	NA	NA
TGTGCCAGTAGTATCGGCACGGAGAGTAAAGCTTTCTTT	CASSIGTESKAFF	TRBV19	TRBJ1-1	NA	NA
TGCGCCAGCAGTCAATCGATGGGACAGGACGATCAGCCCCAGCATTTT	CASSQSMGQDDQPQHF	TRBV23-1	TRBJ1-5	TRBD1	NA
TGTGCCAGCTCACCCGGGCTCCCCTACGAGCAGTACTTC	CASSPGLPYEQYF	TRBV18	TRBJ2-7	NA	few
TGCGCCAGCAGCCGGGCCCCGGGGCTCGAGCAGTACTTC	CASSRAPGLEQYF	TRBV5-1	TRBJ2-7	NA	NA